Following are 17 T cell receptor beta chains from one sample sequenced in a study of control samples from healthy donors and cancer patients. The table came from immunoSEQ multiplex PCR; TCRdb's copy has only in-frame clones and leaves some out. The sample has more than 150,000 clones, 90% to 95% seen once; the top ten hold over 1.1%. The sequenced sample consisted of blood. The receptors shown here come from a young man in good health.

The gene calls are TRBV5-1 and TRBJ2-1, with D uncertain. The CDR3 extends over 15 amino acids. With 2 bases removed from V and 0 bases from J, the gap between germline ends came to 9 bases. Germline V gene sequence: CDR1 SGHRS, CDR2 YFSETQ. CDR3: CASSFTESSYNEQFF. The CDR3 region has the DNA TGCGCCAGCAGCTTCACAGAAAGCTCCTACAATGAGCAGTTCTTC.

The V and J genes are TRBV14 and TRBJ2-3, with D maybe TRBD2 (6 bases). Germline V gene sequence: CDR1 SGHDN, CDR2 FVKESK. Trimming took off 1 base at V and 1 base at J, with 9 bases between the two ends. CDR3 length equals 15 residues. The chain's CDR3 is CASSQGGTRTDTQYF. The CDR3 bases are TGTGCCAGCAGCCAAGGGGGGACTCGCACAGATACGCAGTATTTT. The whole variable domain, remainder taken from reference TRBV14 and TRBJ2-3, is EAGVTQFPSHSVIEKGQTVTLRCDPISGHDNLYWYRRVMGKEIKFLLHFVKESKQDESGMPNNRFLAERTGGTYSTLKVQPAELEDSGVYFCASSQGGTRTDTQYFGPGTRLTVL.

The chain recombines TRBV15 with TRBJ1-5; 7 bases are a match to TRBD1. Trimming cost V 3 bases and J 3 bases; bases outside gene matches: 14. The germline gives CDR1 LNHNV, CDR2 YYDKDF (reference sequence). This CDR3 is built from 18 residues. This CDR3 reads CATSSLGQDYLFNQPQHF. The CDR3 DNA reads as TGTGCCACCAGCAGCCTAGGACAGGACTATCTATTCAATCAGCCCCAGCATTTT.

This chain joins TRBV9 and TRBJ2-7; 8 bases map to TRBD1. V was clipped by 2 bases and J by 3 bases; unmatched bases: 4. The CDR3 extends over 14 amino acids. Germline V gene sequence: CDR1 SGDLS, CDR2 YYNGEE. CDR3 residues: CASSVATGGYEQYF. The DNA for the CDR3 is TGTGCCAGCAGCGTTGCAACAGGGGGCTACGAGCAGTACTTC.

The chain carries TRBV29-1 and TRBJ1-2; tentatively, D is TRBD1 (6 bases). Per the germline V gene, CDR1 is SQVTM and CDR2 is ANQGSEA. The CDR3 contains 17 residues. V lost 1 base to trimming and J lost 6 bases, with 24 bases between them. The CDR3 DNA reads as TGCAGCGTTGAAGTCAAGGCCACAGGGCATCAGCTAGATGGCTACACCTTC. Translating gives CSVEVKATGHQLDGYTF.

This clone was seen once. The J gene is TRBJ1-5, the V gene TRBV10-2; D remains ambiguous. The CDR3 runs to 15 residues. Trimming took off 3 bases at V and 1 base at J, with 10 bases between the two ends. In germline, CDR1 is WSHSY, CDR2 SAAADI. The DNA of the CDR3 is TGCGCCAGCAGTGAATGGGAAAAAAGCAATCAGCCCCAGCATTTT. Its translation is CASSEWEKSNQPQHF.

This clone has just one count. The chain uses TRBV6-5 and TRBJ2-7; D remains unclear. V was shortened by 5 bases and J by 6 bases, with 20 bases between the two germline ends. CDR1 and CDR2 from the germline V gene are MNHEY and SVGAGI. The CDR3 spans 15 residues. CDR3 in DNA: TGTGCCAGCAGTAGTAACCCTACGCCGGGCACCGAGCAGTACTTC. As protein: CASSSNPTPGTEQYF.

In this sample, this clone turned up once. V is TRBV5-1 and J is TRBJ1-1; TRBD1 aligns across 11 bases. This CDR3 has 16 amino acids. From germline, CDR1 is SGHRS and CDR2 YFSETQ. The J segment lost 6 bases and the V segment lost 9 bases, leaving 16 bases of the junction unmatched. CDR3 nucleotide sequence: TGCGCCACTGCACGCGGACAGGGGGCGCAAGCGGCTGAAGCTTTCTTT. Translated: CATARGQGAQAAEAFF.

This rearrangement joins TRBV6-5 to TRBJ2-1; the match to TRBD2 covers 7 bases. V shed 8 bases and J 1 base; nucleotides not matched to a gene: 8. Germline CDR1 reads MNHEY; CDR2 reads SVGAGI. The CDR3 is 15 amino acids. The CDR3: CASGGGVGSYNEQFF. The CDR3 nucleotides are TGTGCCAGCGGGGGAGGGGTAGGGTCCTACAATGAGCAGTTCTTC.

This chain connects TRBV18 to TRBJ1-1, with D possibly matching TRBD1 (6 bases). Germline V gene lookup returns CDR1 KGHSH and CDR2 LQKENI. There are 16 residues in the CDR3. V was clipped by 3 bases and J by 5 bases, with 19 bases between them. The CDR3 here is CASSPVAGAPGTEAFF. CDR3 sequence (DNA): TGTGCCAGCTCACCGGTGGCAGGGGCCCCGGGTACTGAAGCTTTCTTT.

This chain joins TRBV5-1 and TRBJ2-7; D perhaps matches TRBD1 (6 bases). Trimming pared 0 bases from V and 8 bases from J, leaving 18 bases between. The CDR3 spans 15 residues. The V gene's germline CDR1 is SGHRS and CDR2 YFSETQ. Here the CDR3 reads CASSLAEGVKLQQYF. CDR3 nucleotides: TGCGCCAGCAGCTTGGCCGAGGGGGTTAAACTCCAGCAGTACTTC.

The J gene is TRBJ2-7, the V gene TRBV19; TRBD1 aligns across 8 bases. CDR1 and CDR2 from the germline V gene are LNHDA and SQIVND (reference sequence). CDR3 length: 13 residues. J gave up 4 bases and V 10 bases, and 9 bases lay outside the gene matches. Here the CDR3 DNA reads TGTGCCACCCGGACAGGGCCGAGATACGAGCAGTACTTC. This sequence encodes CATRTGPRYEQYF.

The V and J genes are TRBV18 and TRBJ2-6; D gene unclear. Germline CDR1 and CDR2: KGHSH and LQKENI. Deletions cut 5 bases from V and 10 bases from J, with 21 bases between. The CDR3 runs 16 residues. CDR3: CASSGLPSGRFNVLTF. The CDR3 nucleotides are TGTGCCAGCTCAGGCCTACCGAGTGGCAGGTTTAACGTCCTGACTTTC.

The rearrangement uses TRBV5-6 and TRBJ2-2; a weak D match, TRBD2 (6 bases). The germline V gene has CDR1 SGHDT and CDR2 YYEEEE. This CDR3 contains 16 residues. The V end was cut by 4 bases, the J end by 3 bases, with 16 bases between. The CDR3 protein is CASSPHGGVDTGELFF. The CDR3 bases are TGTGCCAGCAGCCCACACGGCGGGGTCGACACCGGGGAGCTGTTTTTT.

This sequence joins TRBV18 and TRBJ2-3; D gene ambiguous. Germline-derived CDR1 and CDR2 are KGHSH and LQKENI. V lost 2 bases and J lost 2, with 5 bases in between. The length of the CDR3 is 13 residues. CDR3 in amino acids: CASSPSPTDTQYF. The CDR3 nucleotides read TGTGCCAGCTCACCAAGTCCCACAGATACGCAGTATTTT.

The chain joins TRBV21-1 to TRBJ1-4; TRBD1 was called by the table and not checked on the DNA. TRBV21-1 is given as a pseudogene. The CDR3 spans 15 residues. In nucleotides, the CDR3 is TGTGCCAGCAGCAAGGGACAGGGGATGGGTGAAAAACTGTTTTTT. Protein product: CASSKGQGMGEKLFF.

V is TRBV18 and J is TRBJ1-1, with D perhaps matching TRBD1 (5 bases). CDR1 and CDR2 from the germline V gene are KGHSH and LQKENI. V was trimmed by 2 bases and J by 5 bases, leaving 24 bases between them. The CDR3 is 18 residues long. CDR3 nucleotide sequence: TGTGCCAGCTCACCAAGAGTCGGCTGGGAGGGGACGGTAACTGAAGCTTTCTTT. Protein sequence: CASSPRVGWEGTVTEAFF.